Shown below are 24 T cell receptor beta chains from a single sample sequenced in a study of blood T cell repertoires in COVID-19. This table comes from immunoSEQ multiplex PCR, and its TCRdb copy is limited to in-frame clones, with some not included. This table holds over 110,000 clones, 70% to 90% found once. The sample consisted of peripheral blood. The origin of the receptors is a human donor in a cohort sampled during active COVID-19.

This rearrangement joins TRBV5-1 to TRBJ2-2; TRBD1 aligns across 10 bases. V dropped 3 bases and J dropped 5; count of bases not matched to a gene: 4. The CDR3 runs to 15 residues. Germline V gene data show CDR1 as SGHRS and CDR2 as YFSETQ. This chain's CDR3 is CASSWTGGDTGELFF. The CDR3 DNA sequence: TGCGCCAGCAGCTGGACAGGGGGTGATACCGGGGAGCTGTTTTTT.

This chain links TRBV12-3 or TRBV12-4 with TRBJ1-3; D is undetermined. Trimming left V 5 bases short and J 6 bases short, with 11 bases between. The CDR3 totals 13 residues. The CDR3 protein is CASSQQISNTIYF. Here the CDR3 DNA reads TGTGCCAGCAGTCAACAGATATCAAACACCATATATTTT.

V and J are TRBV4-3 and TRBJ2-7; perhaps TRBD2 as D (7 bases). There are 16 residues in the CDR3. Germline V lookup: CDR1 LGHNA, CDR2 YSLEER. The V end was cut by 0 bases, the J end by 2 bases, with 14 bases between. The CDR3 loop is CASSQEGGGFPYEQYF. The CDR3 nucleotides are TGCGCCAGCAGCCAAGAGGGAGGGGGTTTTCCCTACGAGCAGTACTTC.

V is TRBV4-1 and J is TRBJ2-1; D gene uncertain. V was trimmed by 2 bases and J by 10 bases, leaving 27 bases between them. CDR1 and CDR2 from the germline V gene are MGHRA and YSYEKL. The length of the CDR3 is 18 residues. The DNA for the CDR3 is TGCGCCAGCAGCCAAAGCCTAACGACTCCCTCAGCCGCGAGCGAGCAGTTCTTC. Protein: CASSQSLTTPSAASEQFF.

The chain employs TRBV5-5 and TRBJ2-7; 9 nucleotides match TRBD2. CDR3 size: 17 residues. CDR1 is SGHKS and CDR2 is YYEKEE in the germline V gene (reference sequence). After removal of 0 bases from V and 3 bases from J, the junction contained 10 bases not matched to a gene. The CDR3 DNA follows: TGTGCCAGCAGCTTGGCCGCGCAGCGGGGGGAAGGCTACGAGCAGTACTTC. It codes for CASSLAAQRGEGYEQYF.

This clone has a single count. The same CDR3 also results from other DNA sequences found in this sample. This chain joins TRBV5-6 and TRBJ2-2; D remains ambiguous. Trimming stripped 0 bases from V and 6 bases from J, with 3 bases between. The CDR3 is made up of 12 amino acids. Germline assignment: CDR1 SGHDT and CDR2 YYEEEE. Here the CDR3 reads CASSLASGELFF. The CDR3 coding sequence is TGTGCCAGCAGCTTGGCGTCCGGGGAGCTGTTTTTT.

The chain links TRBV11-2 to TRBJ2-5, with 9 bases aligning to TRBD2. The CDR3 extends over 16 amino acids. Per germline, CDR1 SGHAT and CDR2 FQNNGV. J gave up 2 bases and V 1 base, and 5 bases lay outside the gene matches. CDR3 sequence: CASSLVGGGVQETQYF. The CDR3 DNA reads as TGTGCCAGCAGCTTAGTTGGCGGGGGGGTTCAAGAGACCCAGTACTTC.

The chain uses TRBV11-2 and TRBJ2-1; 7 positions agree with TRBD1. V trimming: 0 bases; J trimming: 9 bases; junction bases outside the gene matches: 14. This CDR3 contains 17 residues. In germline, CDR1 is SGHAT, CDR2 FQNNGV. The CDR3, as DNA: TGTGCCAGCAGCTTAGAGCTAGAGGGCAGGGGGATAGGTGAGCAGTTCTTC. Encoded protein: CASSLELEGRGIGEQFF. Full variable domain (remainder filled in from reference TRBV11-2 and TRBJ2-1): EAGVAQSPRYKIIEKRQSVAFWCNPISGHATLYWYQQILGQGPKLLIQFQNNGVVDDSQLPKDRFSAERLKGVDSTLKIQPAKLEDSAVYLCASSLELEGRGIGEQFFGPGTRLTVL.

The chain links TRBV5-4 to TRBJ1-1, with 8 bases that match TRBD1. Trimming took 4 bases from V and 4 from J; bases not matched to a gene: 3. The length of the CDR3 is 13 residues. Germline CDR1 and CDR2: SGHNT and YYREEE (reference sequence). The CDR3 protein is CASSPTGATEAFF. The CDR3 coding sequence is TGTGCCAGCAGCCCGACAGGGGCCACTGAAGCTTTCTTT. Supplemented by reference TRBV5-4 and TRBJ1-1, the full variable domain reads ETGVTQSPTHLIKTRGQQVTLRCSSQSGHNTVSWYQQALGQGPQFIFQYYREEENGRGNFPPRFSGLQFPNYSSELNVNALELDDSALYLCASSPTGATEAFFGQGTRLTVV.

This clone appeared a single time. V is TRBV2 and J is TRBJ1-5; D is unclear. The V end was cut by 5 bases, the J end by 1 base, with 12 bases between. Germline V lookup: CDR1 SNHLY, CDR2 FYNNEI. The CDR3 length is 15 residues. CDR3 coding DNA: TGTGCCAGCAGTCGGTCGGGAGAGAGCAATCAGCCCCAGCATTTT. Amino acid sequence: CASSRSGESNQPQHF.

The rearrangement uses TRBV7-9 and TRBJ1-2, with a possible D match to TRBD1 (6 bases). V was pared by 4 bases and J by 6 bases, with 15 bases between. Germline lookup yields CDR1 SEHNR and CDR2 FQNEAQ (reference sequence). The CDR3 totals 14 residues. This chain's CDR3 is CASSSSWQGHGYTF. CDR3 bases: TGTGCCAGCAGCTCCTCTTGGCAGGGGCATGGCTACACCTTC.

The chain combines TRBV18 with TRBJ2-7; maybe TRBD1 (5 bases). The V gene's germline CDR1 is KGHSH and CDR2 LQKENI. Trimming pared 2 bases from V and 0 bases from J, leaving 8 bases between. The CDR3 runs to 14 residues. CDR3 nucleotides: TGTGCCAGCTCACCATTACAGGACTCCTACGAGCAGTACTTC. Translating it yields CASSPLQDSYEQYF.

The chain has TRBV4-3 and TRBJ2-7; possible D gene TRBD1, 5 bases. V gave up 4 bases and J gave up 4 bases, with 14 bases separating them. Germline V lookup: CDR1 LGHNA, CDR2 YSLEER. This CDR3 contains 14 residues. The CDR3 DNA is TGCGCCAGCAGCCCCTTTCCCCAGGGTTACGAGCAGTACTTC. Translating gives CASSPFPQGYEQYF.

CDR3 sequence: CASSLGTGSGNTIYF. DNA for the CDR3: TGCGCCAGCAGCTTGGGTACAGGGAGTGGAAACACCATATATTTT. The rearrangement uses TRBV5-1 and TRBJ1-3; perhaps TRBD1 as D (6 bases). V was cut by 0 bases and J by 3 bases, with 10 bases left in between. This CDR3 spans 15 amino acids. Germline V gene sequence: CDR1 SGHRS, CDR2 YFSETQ. Full variable domain (rest looked up from reference TRBV5-1 and TRBJ1-3): KAGVTQTPRYLIKTRGQQVTLSCSPISGHRSVSWYQQTPGQGLQFLFEYFSETQRNKGNFPGRFSGRQFSNSRSEMNVSTLELGDSALYLCASSLGTGSGNTIYFGEGSWLTVV.

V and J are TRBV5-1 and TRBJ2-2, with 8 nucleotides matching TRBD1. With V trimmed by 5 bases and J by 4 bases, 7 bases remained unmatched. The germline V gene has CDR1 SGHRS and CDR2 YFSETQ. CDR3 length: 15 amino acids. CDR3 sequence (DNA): TGCGCCAGCAGGGACAGGGTATCGGGCACCGGGGAGCTGTTTTTT. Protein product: CASRDRVSGTGELFF. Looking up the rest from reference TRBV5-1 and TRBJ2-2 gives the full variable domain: KAGVTQTPRYLIKTRGQQVTLSCSPISGHRSVSWYQQTPGQGLQFLFEYFSETQRNKGNFPGRFSGRQFSNSRSEMNVSTLELGDSALYLCASRDRVSGTGELFFGEGSRLTVL.

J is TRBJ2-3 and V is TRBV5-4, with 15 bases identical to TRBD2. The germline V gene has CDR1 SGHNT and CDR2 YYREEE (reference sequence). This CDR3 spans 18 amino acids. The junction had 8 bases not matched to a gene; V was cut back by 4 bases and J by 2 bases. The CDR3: CASSPGTSGGLYTDTQYF. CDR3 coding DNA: TGTGCCAGCAGCCCCGGGACTAGCGGGGGGCTTTACACAGATACGCAGTATTTT.

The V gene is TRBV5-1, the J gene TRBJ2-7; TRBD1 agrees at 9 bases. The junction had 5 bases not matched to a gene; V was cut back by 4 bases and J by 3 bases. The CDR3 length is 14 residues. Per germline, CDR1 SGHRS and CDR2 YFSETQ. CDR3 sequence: CASSGGQGGYEQYF. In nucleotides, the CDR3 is TGCGCCAGCAGCGGGGGACAGGGCGGCTACGAGCAGTACTTC.

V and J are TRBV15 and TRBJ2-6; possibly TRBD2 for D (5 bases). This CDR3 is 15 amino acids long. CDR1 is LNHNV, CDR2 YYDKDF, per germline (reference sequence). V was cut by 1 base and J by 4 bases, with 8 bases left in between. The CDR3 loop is CATSRGGHGANVLTF. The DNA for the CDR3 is TGTGCCACCAGCAGAGGAGGGCACGGGGCCAACGTCCTGACTTTC.

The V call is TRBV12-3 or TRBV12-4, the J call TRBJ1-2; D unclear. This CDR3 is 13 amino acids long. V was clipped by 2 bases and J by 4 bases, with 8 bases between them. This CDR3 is CASSLRGLYGYTF. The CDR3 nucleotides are TGTGCCAGCAGTTTAAGAGGGCTCTATGGCTACACCTTC.

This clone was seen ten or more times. The CDR3 sequence is CASKGQGNQPQHF. CDR3 nucleotide sequence: TGTGCCAGTAAGGGACAGGGGAATCAGCCCCAGCATTTT. The chain recombines TRBV19 with TRBJ1-5; 10 bases map to TRBD1. CDR3 length: 13 amino acids. CDR1 is LNHDA and CDR2 is SQIVND in the germline V gene (reference sequence). Trimming took 7 bases from V and 4 from J; bases not matched to a gene: 1.

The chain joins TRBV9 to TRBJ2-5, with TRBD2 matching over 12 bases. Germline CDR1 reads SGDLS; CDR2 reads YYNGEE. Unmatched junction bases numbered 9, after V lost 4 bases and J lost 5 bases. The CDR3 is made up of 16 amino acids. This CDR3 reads CASSPRLAGALETQYF. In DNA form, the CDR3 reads TGTGCCAGCAGCCCGCGACTAGCGGGGGCTCTGGAGACCCAGTACTTC.

The CDR3 bases are TGCGCCAGCAGCTTGGCCAGGAACACTGAAGCTTTCTTT. Translation gives CASSLARNTEAFF. The chain uses TRBV5-1 and TRBJ1-1, with no clear D. Germline CDR1 is SGHRS and CDR2 is YFSETQ. The CDR3 contains 13 residues. Trimming removed 0 bases at V and 1 base at J, with 4 bases between.

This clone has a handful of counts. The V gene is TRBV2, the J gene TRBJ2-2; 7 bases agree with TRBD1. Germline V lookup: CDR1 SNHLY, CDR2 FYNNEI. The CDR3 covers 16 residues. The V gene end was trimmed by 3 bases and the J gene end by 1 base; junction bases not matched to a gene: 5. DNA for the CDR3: TGTGCCAGCAGTGATGCCGGGACAGAGAACACCGGGGAGCTGTTTTTT. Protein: CASSDAGTENTGELFF.

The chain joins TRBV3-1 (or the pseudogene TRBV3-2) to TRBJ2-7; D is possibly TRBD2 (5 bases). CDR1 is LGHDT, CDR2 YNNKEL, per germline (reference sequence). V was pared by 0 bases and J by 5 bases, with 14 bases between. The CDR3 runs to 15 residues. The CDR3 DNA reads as TGTGCCAGCAGCCAAGATCTAGGGAGCAAGGACGAGCAGTACTTC. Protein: CASSQDLGSKDEQYF.